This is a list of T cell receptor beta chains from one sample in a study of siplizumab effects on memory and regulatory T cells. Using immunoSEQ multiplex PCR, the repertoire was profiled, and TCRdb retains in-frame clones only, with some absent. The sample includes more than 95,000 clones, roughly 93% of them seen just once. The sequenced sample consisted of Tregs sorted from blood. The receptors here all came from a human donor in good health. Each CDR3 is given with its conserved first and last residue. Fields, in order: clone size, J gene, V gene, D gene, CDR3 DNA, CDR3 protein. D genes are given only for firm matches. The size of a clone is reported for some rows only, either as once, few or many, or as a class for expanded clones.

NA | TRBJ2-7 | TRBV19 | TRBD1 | TGTGCCAGTAGTTCCATAACAGGGGGCAGACAGACCTCCTACGAGCAGTACTTC | CASSSITGGRQTSYEQYF
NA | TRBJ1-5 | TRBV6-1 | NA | TGTGCCAGCACACAGCCCTATAGCAATCAGCCCCAGCATTTT | CASTQPYSNQPQHF
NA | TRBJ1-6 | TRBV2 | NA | TGTGCCAGCAGTTCCCCGATCTATAATTCACCCCTCCACTTT | CASSSPIYNSPLHF
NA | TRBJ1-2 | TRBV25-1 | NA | TGTGCCAGCACTAGTCCCCAGGGAGCTAACTATGGCTACACCTTC | CASTSPQGANYGYTF
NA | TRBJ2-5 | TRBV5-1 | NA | TGCGCCAGCAGCTTGGCTGTTGGCGACCCGGTGGGGACCCAGTACTTC | CASSLAVGDPVGTQYF
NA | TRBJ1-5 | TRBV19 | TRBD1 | TGTGCCAGTAGTATGTCCGACAGGGGGCCTCAGCCCCAGCATTTT | CASSMSDRGPQPQHF
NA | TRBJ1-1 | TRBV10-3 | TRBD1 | TGTGCCATCAGGAACAGGGGGAGCAACACTGAAGCTTTCTTT | CAIRNRGSNTEAFF
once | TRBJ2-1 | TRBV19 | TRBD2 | TGTGCCAGTAGTATTGGCAATAGCGGGAACTACAATGAGCAGTTCTTC | CASSIGNSGNYNEQFF
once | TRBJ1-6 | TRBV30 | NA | TGTGCCTGGAGTAGAAGGGTCGGGCGGGAAGCACCCCTCCACTTT | CAWSRRVGREAPLHF
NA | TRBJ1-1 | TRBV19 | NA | TGTGCCAGTAGTATCGGTCGGAACACTGAAGCTTTCTTT | CASSIGRNTEAFF
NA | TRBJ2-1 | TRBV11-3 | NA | TGTGCCAGCAGCTCACGGCCCACTAGCAGTGAGCAGTTCTTC | CASSSRPTSSEQFF
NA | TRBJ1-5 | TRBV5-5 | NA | TGTGCCAGCATCCCGGGTGGCCTTACTAGCGGGCCCCAGCATTTT | CASIPGGLTSGPQHF
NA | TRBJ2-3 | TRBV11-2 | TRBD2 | TGTGCCAGCAGCCCGGGACTAGCGGGGGGGCAAGATACGCAGTATTTT | CASSPGLAGGQDTQYF
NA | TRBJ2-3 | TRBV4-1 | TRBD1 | TGCGCCAGCAGCCACCGACAGGGGGCGGAGGATACGCAGTATTTT | CASSHRQGAEDTQYF
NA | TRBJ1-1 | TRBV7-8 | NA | TGTGCCAGCAGCTTAGGGTCAGGGATCGGTGAAGCTTTCTTT | CASSLGSGIGEAFF
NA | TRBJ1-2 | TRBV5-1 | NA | TGCGCCAGCAGGGTTTGGGCGCGGGGCTATTGGGAAAACTATGGCTACACCTTC | CASRVWARGYWENYGYTF
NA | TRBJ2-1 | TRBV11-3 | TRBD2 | TGTGCCAGCAGCTTCGGCGGGGGAAATGAGCAGTTCTTC | CASSFGGGNEQFF
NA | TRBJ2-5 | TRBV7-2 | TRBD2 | TGTGCCAGCAGCTTAGCGCTCAGCGGGAAGGAGGGAGGGGAGACCCAGTACTTC | CASSLALSGKEGGETQYF
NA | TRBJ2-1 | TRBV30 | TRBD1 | TGTGCCTGGAGTGTACCAGGGGGCGATTACAATGAGCAGTTCTTC | CAWSVPGGDYNEQFF
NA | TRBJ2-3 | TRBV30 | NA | TGTGCCTGGGGTCCCCGGAATCCAGATACGCAGTATTTT | CAWGPRNPDTQYF
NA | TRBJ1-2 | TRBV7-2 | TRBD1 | TGTGCCAGCAGCTTAGGCCTTCGGACAGGGAGCTTTCGCTACACCTTC | CASSLGLRTGSFRYTF
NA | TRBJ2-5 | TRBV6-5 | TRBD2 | TGTGCCAGCAGGTTGGTCGGGAGGGCCGGCGAGACCCAGTACTTC | CASRLVGRAGETQYF
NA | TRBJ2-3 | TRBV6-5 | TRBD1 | TGTGCCAGCAGGACCGGACAGGGATACACAGATACGCAGTATTTT | CASRTGQGYTDTQYF
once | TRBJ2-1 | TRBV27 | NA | TGTGCCAGTATACCCCTGGTAGGGTTGTTTCGGGGACACGGTGAGCAGTTCTTC | CASIPLVGLFRGHGEQFF
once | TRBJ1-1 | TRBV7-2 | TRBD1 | TGTGCCAGCAGCCGGGACCGGGACAGTCTGGCCGGCTTT | CASSRDRDSLAGF
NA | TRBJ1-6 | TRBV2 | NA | TGTGCCAGCAGCGTTACAGGCGCCGGGGATTCACCCCTCCACTTT | CASSVTGAGDSPLHF